These 23 T cell receptor beta chains share one sample of origin, sequenced in a study of prognosis after radiotherapy for stage I lung cancer. Two-round multiplex PCR, the amplification method, yielded TCR beta CDR3 from genomic DNA. Primers specific to each TRBV and TRBJ gene drove first-round PCR. TCRdb ran MiXCR on the multiplex PCR reads and lists one entry per CDR3 protein. Found here are approximately 13,000 distinct CDR3 sequences, approximately 30% of them singletons; the top ten hold about a quarter. Sequencing was performed on PBMCs, taken before or after stereotactic body radiation therapy (not recorded which). Every receptor here comes from a donor over 45 with non-small cell lung cancer.

A few counts support this clonotype. This chain connects TRBV7-3 to TRBJ2-6, with D perhaps matching TRBD1 (5 bases). In germline, CDR1 is SGHTA, CDR2 FQGTGA. CDR3 length equals 17 residues. The V gene lost 5 bases and the J gene lost 1 base, with 15 bases spanning the gap. The DNA for the CDR3 is TGTGCCAGCAGCCTACAGCAGGGCCGATCTGGGGCCAACGTCCTGACTTTC. Amino acids: CASSLQQGRSGANVLTF. The whole variable domain, filled in from reference TRBV7-3 and TRBJ2-6, reads GAGVSQTPSNKVTEKGKYVELRCDPISGHTALYWYRQSLGQGPEFLIYFQGTGAADDSGLPNDRFFAVRPEGSVSTLKIQRTERGDSAVYLCASSLQQGRSGANVLTFGAGSRLTVL.

This clonotype came up many times. The V and J genes are TRBV3-1 and TRBJ2-7; D not certain. V lost 2 bases and J lost 3, with 11 bases in between. Germline CDR1 LGHDT, CDR2 YNNKEL (reference sequence). The CDR3 has 14 residues. The CDR3 coding sequence is TGTGCCAGCAGCCAAATGTGGAGTAGCTACGAGCAGTACTTC. As protein: CASSQMWSSYEQYF.

This clonotype was counted many times. CDR3 loop: CASSLLVGGPGNEQFF. CDR3 nucleotide sequence: TGTGCCAGCAGCCTGTTAGTGGGAGGGCCGGGCAATGAGCAGTTCTTC. The chain carries TRBV14 and TRBJ2-1, with 7 bases lining up with TRBD2. This CDR3 is built from 16 residues. From germline, CDR1 is SGHDN and CDR2 FVKESK. The trim removed 4 bases at V and 6 bases at J, leaving 12 bases unmatched.

V and J are TRBV6-1 and TRBJ1-2; 7 bases line up with TRBD1. CDR1 and CDR2 (germline): MNHNS, SASEGT. The CDR3 is made up of 16 amino acids. J lost 4 bases, V lost 7 bases, and 15 bases had no gene match. The CDR3 DNA reads TGTGCCAGCATCCTCCTTGAACCGGGACAGTGCTATGGCTACACCTTC. As protein: CASILLEPGQCYGYTF.

This clonotype counts as medium-sized. J is TRBJ2-1 and V is TRBV5-1; D not certain. V was shortened by 0 bases and J by 2 bases, with 9 bases between the two germline ends. The CDR3 runs to 15 residues. Germline V lookup: CDR1 SGHRS, CDR2 YFSETQ. CDR3 region: CASSLDGGAYNEQFF. The CDR3 DNA reads TGCGCCAGCAGCTTGGATGGCGGAGCCTACAATGAGCAGTTCTTC.

This clonotype was seen at least ten times. This sequence joins TRBV25-1 and TRBJ1-4, with 11 bases aligning to TRBD1. J gave up 10 bases and V 0 bases, and 7 bases lay outside the gene matches. Germline assignment: CDR1 MGHDK and CDR2 SYGVNS. CDR3 size: 16 residues. The CDR3: CASSEYRGQGGRKLFF. In nucleotides, the CDR3 is TGTGCCAGCAGTGAATATCGGGGACAGGGGGGGAGAAAACTGTTTTTT.

This clonotype was seen at least ten times. As DNA, the CDR3 is TGTGCCAGCAGCCATGGACAGTTGAACACTGAAGCTTTCTTT. Translation: CASSHGQLNTEAFF. The chain carries TRBV3-1 and TRBJ1-1, with D perhaps matching TRBD1 (6 bases). Germline loops: CDR1 LGHDT, CDR2 YNNKEL (reference sequence). The CDR3 length is 14 residues. Trimming removed 3 bases at V and 0 bases at J, with 8 bases between. Filled out from reference TRBV3-1 and TRBJ1-1, the complete variable domain reads DTAVSQTPKYLVTQMGNDKSIKCEQNLGHDTMYWYKQDSKKFLKIMFSYNNKELIINETVPNRFSPKSPDKAHLNLHINSLELGDSAVYFCASSHGQLNTEAFFGQGTRLTVV.

Points on this clonotype: A single base is all that separates this from a far larger clone, so a read error is likely. The rearrangement links TRBV7-3 to TRBJ2-7; D is perhaps TRBD1 (5 bases). CDR3 length: 15 amino acids. V gave up 5 bases and J gave up 5 bases, with 19 bases separating them. Looked up from germline, CDR1 is SGHTA and CDR2 is FQGTGA. In DNA, the CDR3 is TGTGCCAGCAGCCAAGATGTTGATGACAGAGACGAGCAGTACTTC. As protein: CASSQDVDDRDEQYF.

By its share, this clonotype is medium-sized (0.01 to 0.1%). This sequence joins TRBV6-1 and TRBJ2-6; TRBD2 matches 9 bases. Looked up from germline, CDR1 is MNHNS and CDR2 is SASEGT. V was clipped by 6 bases and J by 1 base; unmatched bases: 1. CDR3 length: 15 residues. The CDR3 region is CASRAGGSGANVLTF. The DNA for the CDR3 is TGTGCCAGCAGGGCGGGAGGGTCTGGGGCCAACGTCCTGACTTTC.

This clonotype was seen more than once but under ten times. Since a much larger clone is just one base distant, this may be a read error. The chain recombines TRBV6-2 or TRBV6-3 with TRBJ2-3; D remains unclear. This CDR3 region has 12 residues. Germline V CDR1 and CDR2: MNHEY, SVGEGT. The V end was cut by 11 bases, the J end by 2 bases, with 11 bases between. This chain's CDR3 is CAARSYTDTQYF. The CDR3 region has the DNA TGTGCCGCGCGGAGTTACACAGATACGCAGTATTTT.

This clonotype appeared a single time. One end of the junction does not line up with germline, which may come from a read error. The chain recombines TRBV14 with TRBJ2-7; D remains ambiguous. CDR1 SGHDN and CDR2 FVKESK come from the germline V gene. This CDR3 region has 16 residues. CDR3 DNA: TGTGCCGGCAGCCAATTGTCTATCGGAGCCTCCTACGAGCAGTACTTC. This gives the protein CAGSQLSIGASYEQYF.

In this sample, this clonotype turned up many times. This sequence joins TRBV5-6 and TRBJ1-4; D is unclear. The CDR3 has 14 amino acids. V lost 4 bases and J 0 bases, leaving 7 bases between the germline ends. CDR1 and CDR2 (germline): SGHDT, YYEEEE. DNA for the CDR3: TGTGCCAGCAGCGCGGGAGCAACTAATGAAAAACTGTTTTTT. This translates into CASSAGATNEKLFF. The variable domain in full, with the rest retrieved from reference TRBV5-6 and TRBJ1-4, is DAGVTQSPTHLIKTRGQQVTLRCSPKSGHDTVSWYQQALGQGPQFIFQYYEEEERQRGNFPDRFSGHQFPNYSSELNVNALLLGDSALYLCASSAGATNEKLFFGSGTQLSVL.

A word on this clonotype: A far larger clone is one nucleotide away, so this likely arose from a read error. The gene calls are TRBV6-4 and TRBJ1-2; D remains ambiguous. V was cut by 8 bases and J by 3 bases, with 19 bases left in between. Per the germline V gene, CDR1 is MRHNA and CDR2 is SNTAGT. The CDR3 contains 15 residues. CDR3 region: CASCYAGMADYGYTF. The CDR3 nucleotides are TGTGCCAGCTGTTACGCGGGGATGGCTGACTATGGCTACACCTTC.

This clonotype was found many times. V is TRBV4-1 and J is TRBJ2-1, with 12 positions matching TRBD2. The CDR3 totals 16 residues. Germline V gene sequence: CDR1 MGHRA, CDR2 YSYEKL. Germline trimming cut 4 bases from V and 6 bases from J; bases unmatched to any gene: 7. CDR3: CASSRTSGASSNEQFF. The CDR3 coding sequence is TGCGCCAGCAGCCGGACTAGCGGGGCGAGTAGCAATGAGCAGTTCTTC.

A word on this clonotype: A junction boundary mismatches the germline segment, possibly from a read error. V and J are TRBV19 and TRBJ1-5, with unresolved D. Germline CDR1 LNHDA, CDR2 SQIVND (reference sequence). The CDR3 length is 14 residues. As DNA, the CDR3 is TGTTCCAGTAGTATTCTTGGTGGAGGGCAGCCCCAGCATTTT. Amino acid sequence: CSSSILGGGQPQHF. The full variable domain, rest sourced from reference TRBV19 and TRBJ1-5, is DGGITQSPKYLFRKEGQNVTLSCEQNLNHDAMYWYRQDPGQGLRLIYYSQIVNDFQKGDIAEGYSVSREKKESFPLTVTSAQKNPTAFYLCSSSILGGGQPQHFGDGTRLSIL.

Regarding this clonotype: A far larger clone is a single base away, which makes a read error likely. The chain is built from TRBV7-9 and TRBJ2-7; TRBD2 matches at 8 bases. The trim removed 6 bases at V and 6 bases at J, leaving 7 bases unmatched. CDR1 and CDR2 from the germline V gene are SEHNR and FQNEAQ (reference sequence). The CDR3 consists of 13 residues. For the CDR3, the DNA is TGTGCCAGCAGAGAAGGACTAGCTGTCGAGCAGTACTTC. Translating gives CASREGLAVEQYF.

As concerns this clonotype: One base away lies a much larger clone, so this may be a sequencing read error. The chain joins TRBV6-2 or TRBV6-3 to TRBJ2-7; 10 bases fit TRBD2. The germline CDR1 and CDR2 sequences are MNHEY and SVGEGT. The ends lost 6 bases at V and 0 bases at J; junction bases unmatched: 5. The CDR3 is 15 residues long. In nucleotides, the CDR3 is TGTGCCAGCAGGGCTAGCGGGGGAAGCTCCTACGAGCAGTACTTC. Translation gives CASRASGGSSYEQYF.

This clonotype showed up many times. The chain is built from TRBV5-1 and TRBJ1-2; D is uncertain. The CDR3 is 13 amino acids. Deletions cut 4 bases from V and 4 bases from J, with 11 bases between. CDR1 SGHRS and CDR2 YFSETQ come from the germline V gene. In DNA form, the CDR3 reads TGCGCCAGCAGCCCCGACGGACCCTATGGCTACACCTTC. This sequence encodes CASSPDGPYGYTF.

The V call is TRBV7-8, the J call TRBJ2-5; possible D gene TRBD2, 6 bases. Germline V CDR1 and CDR2: SGHVS, FQNEAQ. The CDR3 has 15 amino acids. Trimming pared 5 bases from V and 5 bases from J, leaving 18 bases between. The CDR3 DNA sequence: TGTGCCAGCAGCCTGCGGGATAGGCCGAGGGAGACCCAGTACTTC. Residues: CASSLRDRPRETQYF.

This clonotype was picked up many times. The chain has TRBV18 and TRBJ2-5; D not resolved. In germline, CDR1 is KGHSH, CDR2 LQKENI. This CDR3 contains 14 residues. V was cut by 1 base and J by 1 base, with 7 bases left in between. In DNA form, the CDR3 reads TGTGCCAGCTCACCACTGTCAACCCAAGAGACCCAGTACTTC. As protein: CASSPLSTQETQYF.

Note on this clonotype: Since no conserved phenylalanine or tryptophan closes the CDR3, a read error is the likely cause. The DNA is left out, because the CDR3 cannot be placed on it with certainty; the CDR3 is given as TCRdb lists it. The chain is built from TRBV7-2 and TRBJ2-6. Germline V gene lookup returns CDR1 SGHTA and CDR2 FQGNSA. The CDR3 region is 17 residues in length, termini included. This CDR3 reads CASSLNSLSSGANVLTL.

This clonotype was seen at least ten times. This chain links TRBV5-1 with TRBJ2-5; 13 positions agree with TRBD2. CDR1 and CDR2 from the germline V gene are SGHRS and YFSETQ. The junction had 7 bases not matched to a gene; V was cut back by 3 bases and J by 2 bases. The CDR3 has 17 amino acids. The CDR3 is CASSSLGLAGAQETQYF. In nucleotides, the CDR3 is TGCGCCAGCAGCTCCCTCGGACTAGCGGGGGCTCAAGAGACCCAGTACTTC. Together with reference TRBV5-1 and TRBJ2-5, the CDR3 gives the full variable domain: KAGVTQTPRYLIKTRGQQVTLSCSPISGHRSVSWYQQTPGQGLQFLFEYFSETQRNKGNFPGRFSGRQFSNSRSEMNVSTLELGDSALYLCASSSLGLAGAQETQYFGPGTRLLVL.

This clonotype was detected many times. The chain uses TRBV9 and TRBJ2-7; D tentatively reads TRBD1 or TRBD2 (6 bases each). CDR3 length: 15 residues. Per germline, CDR1 SGDLS and CDR2 YYNGEE. V was pared by 0 bases and J by 2 bases, with 12 bases between. The CDR3 DNA reads as TGTGCCAGCAGCGTAGGGGGGGCAGGGGCCTACGAGCAGTACTTC. This encodes CASSVGGAGAYEQYF.